A selection of T cell receptor beta chains follows, all from one sample in a study of CD8 T cells in Susac syndrome. TCRdb ran MiXCR on the immunoSEQ multiplex PCR reads and lists one entry per CDR3 protein. The sample yields some 130,000 distinct CDR3 sequences, just under 95% seen once. The sequencing sample was made of CD8+ T cells from PBMCs. These receptors originate from a human donor with Susac syndrome. Both conserved end residues are part of each CDR3. Fields, in order: CDR3 length, V gene, D gene, J gene, clone size, CDR3 protein, CDR3 DNA. A D gene is named only where the DNA matches it firmly. Clone size is shown for a subset of rows, as once, few, many or a class of expanded clone.

length: 13
V: TRBV20-1
D: .
J: TRBJ2-1
size: .
CDR3: CSARDKFSTEQFF
DNA: TGCAGTGCTAGAGATAAGTTCTCCACTGAGCAGTTCTTC

length: 11
V: TRBV12-2
D: .
J: TRBJ1-5
size: .
CDR3: CASPFCQPQHF
DNA: TGTGCAAGTCCTTTTTGCCAGCCCCAGCATTTT

length: 14
V: TRBV11-2
D: .
J: TRBJ1-2
size: .
CDR3: CASSLKQANYGYTF
DNA: TGTGCCAGCAGCTTAAAACAAGCTAACTATGGCTACACCTTC

length: 17
V: TRBV2
D: TRBD1
J: TRBJ2-3
size: .
CDR3: CASSPGTGEESTDTQYF
DNA: TGTGCCAGCAGTCCCGGGACAGGGGAGGAGAGCACAGATACGCAGTATTTT

length: 14
V: TRBV27
D: .
J: TRBJ1-1
size: .
CDR3: CASSLGGVSTEAFF
DNA: TGTGCCAGCAGTTTAGGAGGGGTGAGCACTGAAGCTTTCTTT

length: 11
V: TRBV27
D: .
J: TRBJ2-5
size: .
CDR3: CASTQGETQYF
DNA: TGTGCCAGCACCCAAGGAGAGACCCAGTACTTC

length: 15
V: TRBV3-1
D: .
J: TRBJ1-1
size: .
CDR3: CASSQWREAGTEAFF
DNA: TGTGCCAGCAGCCAGTGGAGGGAGGCTGGCACTGAAGCTTTCTTT

length: 12
V: TRBV24-1
D: .
J: TRBJ2-1
size: .
CDR3: CATSSDYNEQFF
DNA: TGTGCCACCAGCTCAGACTACAATGAGCAGTTCTTC

length: 14
V: TRBV27
D: .
J: TRBJ2-6
size: .
CDR3: CASSIGTGANVLTF
DNA: TGTGCCAGCAGTATCGGCACTGGGGCCAACGTCCTGACTTTC

length: 13
V: TRBV14
D: .
J: TRBJ2-2
size: .
CDR3: CASSQVLTGELFF
DNA: TGTGCCAGCAGCCAAGTTCTCACCGGGGAGCTGTTTTTT

length: 14
V: TRBV13
D: .
J: TRBJ2-5
size: .
CDR3: CASKRRVLGETQYF
DNA: TGTGCCAGCAAGAGGAGGGTCCTTGGAGAGACCCAGTACTTC

length: 17
V: TRBV7-9
D: .
J: TRBJ2-5
size: .
CDR3: CASSLVLARPHRETQYF
DNA: TGTGCCAGCAGCTTAGTCTTGGCCAGGCCACACAGGGAGACCCAGTACTTC

length: 15
V: TRBV12-3/TRBV12-4
D: .
J: TRBJ1-3
size: .
CDR3: CASTLGTDSGNTIYF
DNA: TGTGCCAGCACCCTAGGGACGGACTCTGGAAACACCATATATTTT

length: 15
V: TRBV18
D: .
J: TRBJ2-7
size: .
CDR3: CASSTLLRGTYEQYF
DNA: TGTGCCAGCTCAACCCTTTTACGGGGAACCTACGAGCAGTACTTC

length: 10
V: TRBV20-1
D: .
J: TRBJ1-1
size: .
CDR3: CSAMGGGAFF
DNA: TGCAGTGCTATGGGGGGGGGAGCTTTCTTT

length: 15
V: TRBV9
D: TRBD1
J: TRBJ2-4
size: .
CDR3: CASSGERWDRNIQYF
DNA: TGTGCCAGCAGCGGAGAGAGGTGGGACAGAAACATTCAGTACTTC

length: 11
V: TRBV6-5
D: .
J: TRBJ2-5
size: .
CDR3: CASGAQETQYF
DNA: TGTGCCAGCGGGGCGCAAGAGACCCAGTACTTC

length: 16
V: TRBV25-1
D: .
J: TRBJ2-1
size: .
CDR3: CASNGAGFLSYNEQFF
DNA: TGTGCCAGCAATGGCGCGGGGTTCCTCTCCTACAATGAGCAGTTCTTC

length: 14
V: TRBV4-1
D: .
J: TRBJ2-7
size: .
CDR3: CASSQGTSYYEQYF
DNA: TGCGCCAGCAGCCAAGGCACTAGCTACTACGAGCAGTACTTC

length: 11
V: TRBV2
D: .
J: TRBJ2-2
size: .
CDR3: CAIESSGELFF
DNA: TGTGCCATCGAGAGTTCCGGGGAGCTGTTTTTT

length: 14
V: TRBV27
D: TRBD1
J: TRBJ1-2
size: .
CDR3: CASSEGGAIYGYTF
DNA: TGTGCCAGCAGTGAAGGGGGCGCAATCTATGGCTACACCTTC

length: 15
V: TRBV10-3
D: TRBD2
J: TRBJ2-2
size: .
CDR3: CAIRSSGRSTGELFF
DNA: TGTGCCATCAGGTCTAGCGGGAGGTCCACCGGGGAGCTGTTTTTT

length: 12
V: TRBV30
D: .
J: TRBJ2-1
size: .
CDR3: CAEGISYNEQFF
DNA: TGTGCGGAGGGGATTTCCTACAATGAGCAGTTCTTC

length: 14
V: TRBV3-1
D: .
J: TRBJ1-4
size: .
CDR3: CASSRLTTNEKLFF
DNA: TGTGCCAGCAGCCGGTTAACAACTAATGAAAAACTGTTTTTT

length: 15
V: TRBV3-1
D: .
J: TRBJ2-1
size: .
CDR3: CASSQDGGSYNEQFF
DNA: TGTGCCAGCAGCCAAGATGGTGGGTCCTACAATGAGCAGTTCTTC

length: 14
V: TRBV30
D: .
J: TRBJ1-1
size: once
CDR3: CAWSQTELGTEAFF
DNA: TGTGCCTGGAGCCAAACAGAGCTCGGCACTGAAGCTTTCTTT

length: 16
V: TRBV7-2
D: TRBD1
J: TRBJ1-1
size: .
CDR3: CASSLTTQGVGTEAFF
DNA: TGTGCCAGCAGCTTAACAACACAGGGGGTTGGGACTGAAGCTTTCTTT

length: 13
V: TRBV2
D: TRBD2
J: TRBJ2-3
size: .
CDR3: CASTAGGGDTQYF
DNA: TGTGCCAGCACAGCGGGAGGGGGAGATACGCAGTATTTT

length: 15
V: TRBV20-1
D: .
J: TRBJ2-7
size: .
CDR3: CSARGPGLSSYEQYF
DNA: TGCAGTGCTAGGGGCCCGGGACTCAGCTCCTACGAGCAGTACTTC

length: 16
V: TRBV9
D: TRBD2
J: TRBJ2-3
size: .
CDR3: CASSVTTSGNTDTQYF
DNA: TGTGCCAGCAGCGTCACGACTAGCGGGAACACAGATACGCAGTATTTT

length: 13
V: TRBV29-1
D: .
J: TRBJ2-7
size: .
CDR3: CSVDEGHDYEQYF
DNA: TGCAGCGTTGATGAGGGACACGACTACGAGCAGTACTTC

length: 15
V: TRBV5-1
D: .
J: TRBJ2-7
size: .
CDR3: CASSLPPWGIHEQYF
DNA: TGCGCCAGCAGCTTACCCCCGTGGGGCATCCACGAGCAGTACTTC

length: 19
V: TRBV28
D: .
J: TRBJ2-5
size: .
CDR3: CASSHSEPDRFKTGETQYF
DNA: TGTGCCAGCAGTCATTCCGAACCAGACAGATTTAAGACCGGAGAGACCCAGTACTTC

length: 16
V: TRBV20-1
D: TRBD2
J: TRBJ2-3
size: once
CDR3: CSARDPTASGRGTQYF
DNA: TGCAGTGCTAGAGATCCGACGGCTAGCGGGAGAGGTACGCAGTATTTT

length: 14
V: TRBV7-9
D: .
J: TRBJ2-7
size: .
CDR3: CASRAPGISYEQYF
DNA: TGTGCCAGCCGCGCCCCGGGTATCTCCTACGAGCAGTACTTC

length: 17
V: TRBV24-1
D: TRBD1
J: TRBJ2-5
size: .
CDR3: CATSDTTGATYQETQYF
DNA: TGTGCCACCAGTGATACCACAGGGGCCACGTACCAAGAGACCCAGTACTTC

length: 18
V: TRBV12-2
D: .
J: TRBJ2-1
size: .
CDR3: CASRLAQGLAGPDNEQFF
DNA: TGTGCAAGTCGCTTAGCGCAGGGACTAGCGGGGCCAGACAATGAGCAGTTCTTC

length: 13
V: TRBV7-9
D: TRBD1
J: TRBJ2-7
size: .
CDR3: CASSSGQDYEQYF
DNA: TGTGCCAGCAGCTCGGGACAGGACTACGAGCAGTACTTC

length: 13
V: TRBV29-1
D: .
J: TRBJ1-3
size: once
CDR3: CSVEGNSGNTIYF
DNA: TGCAGCGTTGAAGGCAACTCTGGAAACACCATATATTTT

length: 15
V: TRBV9
D: TRBD2
J: TRBJ2-7
size: .
CDR3: CASSSGLGDREGQYF
DNA: TGTGCCAGCAGCTCTGGACTAGGGGACCGCGAGGGGCAGTACTTC

length: 14
V: TRBV4-1
D: .
J: TRBJ2-1
size: .
CDR3: CASSKILTDNEQFF
DNA: TGCGCCAGCAGCAAGATACTGACGGACAATGAGCAGTTCTTC

length: 16
V: TRBV28
D: .
J: TRBJ2-7
size: .
CDR3: CASSLRGQMSSYEQYF
DNA: TGTGCCAGCAGTTTGCGCGGACAGATGAGCTCCTACGAGCAGTACTTC

length: 14
V: TRBV27
D: .
J: TRBJ1-1
size: .
CDR3: CASTPGHQNTEAFF
DNA: TGTGCCAGCACCCCGGGACACCAGAACACTGAAGCTTTCTTT

length: 17
V: TRBV7-7
D: TRBD2
J: TRBJ2-2
size: .
CDR3: CASSRNDGGGRSGELFF
DNA: TGTGCTAGCAGCCGAAACGACGGGGGAGGGCGGTCCGGGGAGCTGTTTTTT

length: 12
V: TRBV12-3/TRBV12-4
D: .
J: TRBJ1-4
size: .
CDR3: CATSRLGEKLFF
DNA: TGTGCCACTTCGCGTTTGGGGGAAAAACTGTTTTTT